The next 18 T cell receptor beta chains were all read from a single sample in a study of T cells after yellow fever vaccination. TCRdb fed the 5' RACE reads into MiXCR, producing one record per CDR3 protein. The table has about 240,000 distinct CDR3 sequences, roughly 3.5% seen once. The sequencing here drew on PBMCs, taken 15 days after the yellow fever booster vaccination. Source of these receptors: a man between 18 and 35 years old who received the YFV17D yellow fever vaccine.

There are many counts of this clonotype. The J gene is TRBJ2-3, the V gene TRBV9; D is unclear. V lost 1 base and J 2 bases, leaving 8 bases between the germline ends. This CDR3 has 14 amino acids. CDR1 and CDR2 from the germline V gene are SGDLS and YYNGEE. CDR3: CASSVPPATDTQYF. DNA for the CDR3: TGTGCCAGCAGCGTACCCCCGGCCACAGATACGCAGTATTTT.

Ten or more counts support this clonotype. This sequence joins TRBV6-5 and TRBJ2-5, with a weak D call TRBD2 (5 bases). The length of the CDR3 is 13 residues. Germline V gene lookup returns CDR1 MNHEY and CDR2 SVGAGI. Trimming pared 4 bases from V and 4 bases from J, leaving 10 bases between. The CDR3 coding sequence is TGTGCCAGCAGTTTACCGGGGATAGAGACCCAGTACTTC. It codes for CASSLPGIETQYF.

This clonotype appeared many times. This chain uses TRBV19 with TRBJ2-3; TRBD2 might be the D (5 bases). This CDR3 is built from 13 residues. V was pared by 4 bases and J by 4 bases, with 9 bases between. Germline V gene data show CDR1 as LNHDA and CDR2 as SQIVND (reference sequence). CDR3 region: CASSNREADTQYF. CDR3 sequence (DNA): TGTGCCAGTAGTAACCGGGAAGCAGATACGCAGTATTTT.

This clonotype was counted ten times or more. V gene TRBV20-1 combines with J gene TRBJ1-6, with D tentatively TRBD1 (6 bases). Between the trimmed V and J ends, which lost 4 bases and 4 bases, there was a span of 14 bases. The CDR3 sequence is 15 residues long. Germline V gene data show CDR1 as DFQATT and CDR2 as SNEGSKA (reference sequence). The CDR3 DNA reads as TGCAGTGCTAAGGGGGGATCCGGGTATAATTCACCCCTCCACTTT. Encoded protein: CSAKGGSGYNSPLHF.

This clonotype has only a few counts. The chain links TRBV5-1 to TRBJ2-7; 7 bases line up with TRBD1. Per germline, CDR1 SGHRS and CDR2 YFSETQ. Trimming cost V 4 bases and J 2 bases; bases outside gene matches: 9. The CDR3 has 15 amino acids. The CDR3 DNA is TGCGCCAGCAGCGCCACCGGGACAGAGACCTACGAGCAGTACTTC. This sequence encodes CASSATGTETYEQYF.

This clonotype was observed a few times. The rearrangement links TRBV5-4 to TRBJ2-1; D unresolved. Trimming shortened V by 4 bases and J by 0 bases, and 17 bases separated the two germline ends. In germline, CDR1 is SGHNT, CDR2 YYREEE (reference sequence). This CDR3 contains 17 residues. The CDR3 region is CASSLGPSASSYNEQFF. The CDR3 DNA follows: TGTGCCAGCAGCCTCGGACCCTCGGCTAGCTCCTACAATGAGCAGTTCTTC.

The table lists this clonotype with many counts. The rearrangement uses TRBV7-9 and TRBJ2-3, with 10 nucleotides matching TRBD2. Germline values: CDR1 SEHNR, CDR2 FQNEAQ (reference sequence). There are 17 residues in the CDR3. V shed 4 bases and J 5 bases; nucleotides not matched to a gene: 12. The CDR3 reads CASSSYSGGPIGDTQYF. As DNA, the CDR3 is TGTGCCAGCAGCTCCTATAGCGGGGGGCCCATTGGAGATACGCAGTATTTT.

This CDR3 is CASSSGTGAPSVSYEQYF. The CDR3 DNA follows: TGTGCCAGCAGTTCCGGGACAGGGGCCCCCTCAGTCTCCTACGAGCAGTACTTC. The J gene is TRBJ2-7, the V gene TRBV6-5; 10 nucleotides line up with TRBD1. Germline V CDR1 and CDR2: MNHEY, SVGAGI. The CDR3 has 18 residues. J lost 0 bases, V lost 4 bases, and 12 bases had no gene match.

In this sample, this clonotype turned up many times. The chain links TRBV9 to TRBJ2-5; tentative D call: TRBD2 (5 bases). Germline V gene lookup returns CDR1 SGDLS and CDR2 YYNGEE. The CDR3 runs 15 residues. V lost 0 bases and J lost 0, with 9 bases in between. This chain's CDR3 is CASSVAGGNQETQYF. The DNA for the CDR3 is TGTGCCAGCAGCGTAGCTGGAGGAAACCAAGAGACCCAGTACTTC.

This clonotype was counted at least ten times. J is TRBJ2-5 and V is TRBV24-1; possibly TRBD2 for D (5 bases). The CDR3 extends over 11 amino acids. Germline V lookup: CDR1 KGHDR, CDR2 SFDVKD. The ends were cut back, 5 bases at V and 5 bases at J, with 5 bases in the middle. The CDR3 region is CATSAGETQYF. DNA of the CDR3: TGTGCCACCAGTGCGGGGGAGACCCAGTACTTC.

This clonotype was seen repeatedly, ten times or more. J is TRBJ1-4 and V is TRBV12-3 or TRBV12-4; 8 bases fit TRBD1. The CDR3 loop spans 13 amino acids. J gave up 8 bases and V 5 bases, and 4 bases lay outside the gene matches. CDR3 region: CASSRQGREKLFF. CDR3 in DNA: TGTGCCAGCAGTCGACAGGGGCGGGAAAAACTGTTTTTT.

This clonotype was counted ten times or more. The chain couples TRBV20-1 to TRBJ1-1; possibly TRBD1 for D (5 bases). V was shortened by 2 bases and J by 7 bases, with 17 bases between the two germline ends. Looked up from germline, CDR1 is DFQATT and CDR2 is SNEGSKA (reference sequence). CDR3 length: 14 residues. The CDR3 loop reads CSARSTRQTDEAFF. CDR3 DNA sequence: TGCAGTGCTAGATCGACGAGACAGACGGATGAAGCTTTCTTT.

This clonotype was recorded many times. The chain uses TRBV7-2 and TRBJ1-6, with a tentative D call TRBD1 (5 bases). The CDR3 consists of 17 residues. The V and J ends lost 5 bases and 9 bases respectively, with 23 bases between them. CDR1 is SGHTA and CDR2 is FQGNSA in the germline V gene. This CDR3 is CASSPNMGRAAGSPLHF. The DNA of the CDR3 is TGTGCCAGCAGCCCCAATATGGGCAGGGCCGCGGGTTCACCCCTCCACTTT.

In this sample, this clonotype turned up many times. This rearrangement joins TRBV7-6 to TRBJ1-5; D gene uncertain. This CDR3 region has 15 residues. Germline CDR1 reads SGHVS; CDR2 reads FNYEAQ. V lost 3 bases and J lost 0, with 9 bases in between. The CDR3 DNA reads as TGTGCCAGCAGCTTGGGAACAGATAGCAATCAGCCCCAGCATTTT. Amino acid sequence: CASSLGTDSNQPQHF.

This clonotype was seen a handful of times. The chain joins TRBV7-8 to TRBJ2-7; tentatively, D is TRBD2 (5 bases). Germline CDR1 and CDR2: SGHVS and FQNEAQ. This CDR3 region has 13 residues. Trimming took off 8 bases at V and 0 bases at J, with 11 bases between the two ends. The CDR3 region is CASSTTDSYEQYV. CDR3 DNA: TGTGCCAGCTCGACTACAGACTCCTACGAGCAGTACGTC.

The rearrangement joins TRBV6-5 to TRBJ1-2; weak D call: TRBD1 (5 bases). The CDR3 has 14 residues. Per the germline V gene, CDR1 is MNHEY and CDR2 is SVGAGI. V lost 0 bases and J 4 bases, leaving 9 bases between the germline ends. The CDR3 sequence: CASSYSRQGYGYTF. CDR3 sequence (DNA): TGTGCCAGCAGTTACTCGAGGCAGGGCTATGGCTACACCTTC.

This clonotype was detected many times. The chain is built from TRBV5-1 and TRBJ2-5; D may be TRBD2 (6 bases). CDR1 is SGHRS and CDR2 is YFSETQ in the germline V gene. The ends were cut back, 4 bases at V and 5 bases at J, with 18 bases in the middle. The CDR3 has 15 residues. CDR3 amino acids: CASSRPGVGGETQYF. DNA of the CDR3: TGCGCCAGCAGCCGACCGGGGGTCGGAGGGGAGACCCAGTACTTC.

This clonotype was seen at least ten times. This chain connects TRBV7-9 to TRBJ2-1; a possible D gene is TRBD1 (6 bases). From germline, CDR1 is SEHNR and CDR2 FQNEAQ (reference sequence). There are 15 residues in the CDR3. V lost 4 bases to trimming and J lost 0 bases, with 10 bases between them. CDR3 nucleotide sequence: TGTGCCAGCAGCTGGCAGGGGTCCTCCTACAATGAGCAGTTCTTC. Protein product: CASSWQGSSYNEQFF.